This T cell receptor beta chain was recovered during a study of T cells in Graves' hyperthyroidism and ophthalmopathy. Study conclusions and caveats: Most thyroid clonotypes expanded above 0.001 appeared in blood too.

The TCR beta CDR3 regions underwent amplification using RNA transcripts as the source. The HTBI primer set drove a first-round RT-PCR of the TCR CDR3. TCRdb reanalysed the multiplex PCR reads using MiXCR and keeps one entry per CDR3 protein. The data show approximately 380,000 distinct CDR3 sequences, around a sixth seen once. V shed 3 bases and J 5 bases; nucleotides not matched to a gene: 4. The CDR3 extends over 13 amino acids. Germline V CDR1 and CDR2: DFQATT, SNEGSKA (reference sequence). This clonotype has at least ten counts. Its antigen remains unidentified. Source material: blood. The chain couples TRBV20-1 to TRBJ1-2, with 9 bases matching TRBD1. This sequence was found in a man younger than 35 with Graves' ophthalmopathy. The CDR3 DNA follows: TGCAGTGCTAGTGATGACAGGGGGTATGGCTACACCTTC. Translation: CSASDDRGYGYTF.